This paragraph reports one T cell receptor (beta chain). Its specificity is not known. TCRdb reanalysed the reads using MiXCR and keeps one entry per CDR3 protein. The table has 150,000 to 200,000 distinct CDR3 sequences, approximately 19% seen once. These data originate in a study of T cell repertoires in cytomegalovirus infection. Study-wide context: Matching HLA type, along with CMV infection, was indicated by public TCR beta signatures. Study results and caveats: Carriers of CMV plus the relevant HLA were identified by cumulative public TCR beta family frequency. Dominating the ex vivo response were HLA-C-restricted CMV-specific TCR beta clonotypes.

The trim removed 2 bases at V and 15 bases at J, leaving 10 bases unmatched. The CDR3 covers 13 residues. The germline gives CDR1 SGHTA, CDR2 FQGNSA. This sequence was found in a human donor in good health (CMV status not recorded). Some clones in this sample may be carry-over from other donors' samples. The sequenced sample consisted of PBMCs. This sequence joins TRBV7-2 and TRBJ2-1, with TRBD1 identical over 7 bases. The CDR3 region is CASSLKGTGDRFF. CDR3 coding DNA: TGTGCCAGCAGCTTAAAGGGCACAGGGGATAGGTTCTTC.